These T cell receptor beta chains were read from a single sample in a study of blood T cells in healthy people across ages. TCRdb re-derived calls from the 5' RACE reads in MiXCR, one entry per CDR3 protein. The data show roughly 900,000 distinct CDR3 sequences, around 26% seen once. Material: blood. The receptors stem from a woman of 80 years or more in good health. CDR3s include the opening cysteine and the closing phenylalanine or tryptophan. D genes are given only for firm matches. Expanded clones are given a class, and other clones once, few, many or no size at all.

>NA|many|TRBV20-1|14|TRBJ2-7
CSAREERRGAEQYF
TGCAGTGCTAGAGAGGAAAGAAGGGGTGCCGAGCAGTACTTC
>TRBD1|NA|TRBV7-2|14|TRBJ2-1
CASSSRQGTNEQFF
TGTGCCAGCAGCTCCCGACAGGGGACCAATGAGCAGTTCTTC
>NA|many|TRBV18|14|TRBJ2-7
CASSPGGGRHEQYF
TGTGCCAGCTCACCAGGAGGGGGCCGACACGAGCAGTACTTC
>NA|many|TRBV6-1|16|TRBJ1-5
CASSGERTYSNQPQHF
TGTGCCAGCAGTGGGGAGCGGACCTATAGCAATCAGCCCCAGCATTTT
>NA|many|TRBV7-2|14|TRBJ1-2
CASSLLGRIYGYTF
TGTGCCAGCAGCTTACTCGGCAGGATCTATGGCTACACCTTC
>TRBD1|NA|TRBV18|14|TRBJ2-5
CASSPPTGVFEQYF
TGTGCCAGCTCACCACCGACAGGGGTCTTTGAGCAGTACTTC
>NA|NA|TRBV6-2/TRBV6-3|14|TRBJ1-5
CASSYGGRGQPQHF
TGTGCCAGCAGTTACGGGGGCCGCGGGCAGCCCCAGCATTTT
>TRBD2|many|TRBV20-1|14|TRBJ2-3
CSPGERGDTDTQYF
TGCAGTCCGGGGGAGCGGGGGGACACAGATACGCAGTATTTT
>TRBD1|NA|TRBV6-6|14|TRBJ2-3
CASRTQTGADTQYF
TGTGCCAGCAGGACTCAAACAGGGGCAGATACGCAGTATTTT
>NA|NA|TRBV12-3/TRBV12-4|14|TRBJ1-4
CASTATMRNEKLFF
TGTGCCAGCACTGCGACAATGCGTAATGAAAAACTGTTTTTT
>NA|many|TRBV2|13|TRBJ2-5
CASNYWDQETQYF
TGTGCCAGCAACTACTGGGACCAAGAGACCCAGTACTTC
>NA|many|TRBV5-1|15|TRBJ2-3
CASSLAGQLTDTQYF
TGCGCCAGCAGCTTGGCCGGCCAGCTAACAGATACGCAGTATTTT
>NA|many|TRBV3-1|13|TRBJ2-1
CASSQDIYNEQFF
TGTGCCAGCAGCCAAGATATCTACAATGAGCAGTTCTTC
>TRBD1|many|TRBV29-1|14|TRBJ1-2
CSVTRGQGAGGYTF
TGCAGCGTTACCCGAGGACAGGGGGCCGGTGGCTACACCTTC
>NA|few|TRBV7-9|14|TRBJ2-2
CASSLATNTGELFF
TGTGCCAGCAGCTTGGCTACGAACACCGGGGAGCTGTTTTTT
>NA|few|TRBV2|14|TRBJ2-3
CASSQLRGTDTQYF
TGTGCCAGCAGCCAATTACGAGGGACAGATACGCAGTATTTT
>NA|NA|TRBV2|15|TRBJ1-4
CASSDTRATNEKRFF
TGTGCCAGCAGTGATACGAGGGCAACTAATGAAAAACGGTTTTTT
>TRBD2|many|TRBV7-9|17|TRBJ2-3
CASTTRSSRGDTDTQYF
TGTGCCAGCACTACCCGTTCCTCGCGGGGGGACACAGATACGCAGTATTTT
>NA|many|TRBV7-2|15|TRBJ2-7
CASSLTGSSSYEQYF
TGTGCCAGCAGCTTAACCGGGAGCAGCTCCTACGAGCAGTACTTC
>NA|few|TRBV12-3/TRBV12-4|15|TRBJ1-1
CASSFQQGMNTEAFF
TGTGCCAGCAGTTTTCAACAGGGTATGAACACTGAAGCTTTCTTT
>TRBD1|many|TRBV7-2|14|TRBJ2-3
CASSFDTGADTQYF
TGTGCCAGCAGCTTTGACACAGGGGCAGATACGCAGTATTTT
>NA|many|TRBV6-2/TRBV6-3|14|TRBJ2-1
CASSNRTGGNEQFF
TGTGCCAGCAGTAACCGGACGGGTGGCAATGAGCAGTTCTTC
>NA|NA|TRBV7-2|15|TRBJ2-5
CASSLAQGLRETQYF
TGTGCCAGCAGCTTAGCGCAGGGGTTGCGGGAGACCCAGTACTTC
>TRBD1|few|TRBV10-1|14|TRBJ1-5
CASTLRQGSQPQHF
TGCGCCAGCACCCTAAGACAGGGGAGTCAGCCCCAGCATTTT
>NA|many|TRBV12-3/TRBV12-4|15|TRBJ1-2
CASTRRKGTNYGYTF
TGTGCCAGCACCCGGAGGAAGGGGACAAACTATGGCTACACCTTC
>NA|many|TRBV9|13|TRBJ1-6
CASSVDRQSPLHF
TGTGCCAGCAGCGTAGACAGGCAGTCACCCCTCCACTTT
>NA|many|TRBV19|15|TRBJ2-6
CASSISPSGANVLTF
TGTGCCAGTAGTATTTCCCCCTCTGGGGCCAACGTCCTGACTTTC
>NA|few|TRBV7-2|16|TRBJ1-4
CASSFTQSRPNEKLFF
TGTGCCAGCAGCTTTACCCAGTCGCGCCCTAATGAAAAACTGTTTTTT
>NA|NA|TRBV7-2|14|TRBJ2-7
CASSLSLSAYGQYF
TGTGCCAGCAGCTTAAGTTTGAGCGCCTACGGGCAGTACTTC
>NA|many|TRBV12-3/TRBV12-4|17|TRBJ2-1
CASSLRFGGSWYNEQFF
TGTGCCAGCAGTTTAAGGTTCGGAGGGAGCTGGTACAATGAGCAGTTCTTC
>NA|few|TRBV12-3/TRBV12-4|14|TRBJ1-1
CASSSGARGFRAFF
TGTGCCAGCAGTTCCGGGGCTAGGGGGTTTAGGGCTTTCTTT
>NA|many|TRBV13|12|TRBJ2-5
CASSLLKETQYF
TGTGCCAGCAGCCTCTTAAAAGAGACCCAGTACTTC
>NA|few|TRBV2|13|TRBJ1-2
CASSVTGIDGYTF
TGTGCCAGCAGTGTCACGGGGATTGATGGCTACACCTTC
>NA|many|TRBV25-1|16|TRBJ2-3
CASSDRGAGLTDTQYF
TGTGCCAGCAGTGATCGTGGGGCGGGGCTCACAGATACGCAGTATTTT
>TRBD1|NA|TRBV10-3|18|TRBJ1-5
CAISEREVGGPSNQPQHF
TGTGCCATCAGTGAGAGGGAAGTAGGGGGCCCCAGCAATCAGCCCCAGCATTTT
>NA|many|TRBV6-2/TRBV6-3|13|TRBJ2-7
CASSTSVPYEQYF
NA
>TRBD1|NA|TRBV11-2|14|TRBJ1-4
CASSRQGGREKLFF
TGTGCCAGCAGCCGGCAGGGGGGCAGGGAAAAACTGTTTTTT
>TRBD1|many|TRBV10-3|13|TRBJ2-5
CAISERGPETQYF
TGTGCCATCAGTGAGAGGGGGCCCGAGACCCAGTACTTC
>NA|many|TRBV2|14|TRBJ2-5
CASSATGGGETQYF
TGTGCCAGCAGTGCTACAGGGGGAGGGGAGACCCAGTACTTC
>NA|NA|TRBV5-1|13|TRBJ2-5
CASSEQGMETQYF
TGCGCCAGCAGTGAGCAGGGGATGGAGACCCAGTACTTC
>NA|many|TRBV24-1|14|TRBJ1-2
CDPGMWDRYYGYTF
TGTGACCCGGGGATGTGGGACCGGTACTATGGCTACACCTTC
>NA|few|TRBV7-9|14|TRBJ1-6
CASSPAGGNSPLHF
TGTGCCAGCAGCCCAGCGGGGGGCAATTCACCCCTCCACTTT
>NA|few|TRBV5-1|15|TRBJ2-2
CASSLNREYTGELFF
TGCGCCAGCAGCTTGAACAGGGAATACACCGGGGAGCTGTTTTTT
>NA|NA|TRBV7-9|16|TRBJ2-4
CASSVGGVVAKNIQYF
TGTGCCAGCAGCGTAGGGGGGGTAGTAGCCAAAAACATTCAGTACTTC
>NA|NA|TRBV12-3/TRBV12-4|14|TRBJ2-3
CASNLGGGADTQYF
TGTGCCAGCAATCTAGGAGGGGGAGCAGATACGCAGTATTTT
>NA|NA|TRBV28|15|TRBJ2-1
CASSATRGVYNEQFF
TGTGCCAGCAGCGCAACTAGGGGGGTATACAATGAGCAGTTCTTC
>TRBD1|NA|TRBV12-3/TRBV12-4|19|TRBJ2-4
CASSFFFGTVTGAKDIRYF
TGTGCCAGCAGTTTCTTTTTCGGGACAGTAACAGGAGCCAAAGACATTCGGTACTTC
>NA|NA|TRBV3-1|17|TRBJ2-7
CASSQVPLLLANNTQYF
TGTGCCAGCAGCCAAGTTCCACTGTTGCTAGCGAACAACACCCAGTACTTC
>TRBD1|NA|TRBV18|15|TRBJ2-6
CASSSTGGRTNVLTF
TGTGCCAGCTCGTCTACAGGGGGCAGGACCAACGTCCTGACTTTC
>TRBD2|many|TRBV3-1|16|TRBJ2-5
CASSQAERGGVETQYF
TGTGCCAGCAGCCAAGCAGAGCGGGGGGGCGTAGAGACCCAGTACTTC
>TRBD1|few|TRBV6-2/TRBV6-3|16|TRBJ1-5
CASSYSGTVSNQPQHF
TGTGCCAGCAGTTACTCAGGGACAGTGAGCAATCAGCCCCAGCATTTT
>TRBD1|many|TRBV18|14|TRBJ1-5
CASSTQGIDQPQHF
TGTGCCAGCTCAACACAGGGGATCGATCAGCCCCAGCATTTT
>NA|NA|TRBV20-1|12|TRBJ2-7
CSAQFTYYEQYF
TGCAGTGCCCAATTCACCTACTACGAGCAGTACTTC
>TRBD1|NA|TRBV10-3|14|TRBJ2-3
CAISGTGLTDTQYF
TGTGCCATCAGTGGGACAGGGCTCACAGATACGCAGTATTTT